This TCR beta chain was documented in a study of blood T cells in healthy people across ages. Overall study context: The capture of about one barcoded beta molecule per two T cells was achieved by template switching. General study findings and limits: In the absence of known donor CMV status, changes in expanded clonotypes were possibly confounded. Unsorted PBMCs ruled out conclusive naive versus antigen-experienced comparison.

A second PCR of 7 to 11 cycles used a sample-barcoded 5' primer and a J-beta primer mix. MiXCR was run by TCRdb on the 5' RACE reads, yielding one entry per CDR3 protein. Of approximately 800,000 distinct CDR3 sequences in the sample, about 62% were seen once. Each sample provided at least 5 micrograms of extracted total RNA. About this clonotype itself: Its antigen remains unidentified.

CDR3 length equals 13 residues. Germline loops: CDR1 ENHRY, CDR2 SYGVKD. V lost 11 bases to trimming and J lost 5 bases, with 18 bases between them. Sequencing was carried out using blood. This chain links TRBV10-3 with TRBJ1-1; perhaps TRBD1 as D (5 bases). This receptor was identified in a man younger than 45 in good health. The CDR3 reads CAVGGARGTEAFF. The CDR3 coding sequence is TGTGCCGTAGGTGGAGCGAGGGGAACTGAAGCTTTCTTT.